Below, one TCR beta chain is given with its context. This study enrolled people aged 18 to 89 from about two dozen US geographic areas. Participants' own reports of clinical history determined their cohort assignment. V was clipped by 1 base and J by 7 bases, with 4 bases between them. Germline V lookup: CDR1 MGHRA, CDR2 YSYEKL. The CDR3 spans 12 residues. As handled by the study authors: Using reference gene primer amplification, nucleated cell counts were estimated. Data came from immunoSEQ multiplex PCR; TCRdb stores just in-frame clones and leaves some out. The D gene and trimming were derived from the DNA, and the V and J assignments and clone size from that table. Counted here are roughly 340,000 clones, roughly 86% occurring once; the ten biggest clones make up around 1.9%. The data were obtained in a study of blood T cell repertoires in COVID-19. Background on the study: Samples came from the United States, Italy and Spain, spanning acute and convalescent COVID-19.

The sequence was obtained from a middle-aged man in a cohort exposed to, infected with or recovered from COVID-19 (not recorded which). The source material was PBMCs or T cells enriched from blood (not recorded which). V and J are TRBV4-1 and TRBJ2-2, with D unclear. Here the CDR3 DNA reads TGCGCCAGCAGCCAAGGAGTCGGGGAGCTGTTTTTT. Translation: CASSQGVGELFF.